The 28 T cell receptor beta chains reported below all come from one sample, sequenced in a study of a mutant IDH1 vaccine in newly diagnosed glioma. Sequencing used immunoSEQ multiplex PCR; TCRdb keeps in-frame clones, though not all of them. This table holds tens of thousands of clones, about 80% found once. Time point here: baseline, week 1 (first vaccination visit). Treatment specified: pre-vaccination baseline after standard-of-care therapy. This sample comprised PBMCs, obtained from a glioma patient treated with radiotherapy, temozolomide or both. These receptors all stem from a woman aged 45-59 years with glioma.

The CDR3 region has the DNA TGTGCCAGCTCACAGGGGGTGGGCACTGAAGCTTTCTTT. It encodes CASSQGVGTEAFF. The chain uses TRBV18 and TRBJ1-1; maybe TRBD1 (6 bases). V lost 4 bases and J 4 bases, leaving 10 bases between the germline ends. This CDR3 is 13 amino acids long. CDR1 is KGHSH and CDR2 is LQKENI in the germline V gene.

This clone was counted at least ten times. The rearrangement uses TRBV25-1 and TRBJ1-2, with a tentative D call TRBD1 (6 bases). The CDR3 runs 15 residues. CDR1 and CDR2 (germline): MGHDK, SYGVNS. V was shortened by 2 bases and J by 3 bases, with 13 bases between the two germline ends. CDR3: CASSEVGRGDYGYTF. For the CDR3, the DNA is TGTGCCAGCAGTGAAGTCGGCAGGGGTGACTATGGCTACACCTTC.

This chain uses TRBV9 with TRBJ2-7; TRBD2 matches at 8 bases. The CDR3 is 16 amino acids. The germline V gene encodes CDR1 SGDLS and CDR2 YYNGEE. Trimming took 4 bases from V and 2 from J; bases not matched to a gene: 11. Here the CDR3 DNA reads TGTGCCAGCAGCCCGGGCTGGGGACTAGACGCCTACGAGCAGTACTTC. It specifies CASSPGWGLDAYEQYF.

The gene calls are TRBV11-2 and TRBJ1-1; D gene unclear. V shed 0 bases and J shed 4 bases, with 18 bases lying between them. From germline, CDR1 is SGHAT and CDR2 FQNNGV. CDR3 length equals 17 residues. The CDR3 DNA is TGTGCCAGCAGCTTAGATCGGACGGCAAAGGTGGGCACTGAAGCTTTCTTT. It is translated as CASSLDRTAKVGTEAFF.

The chain uses TRBV13 and TRBJ2-1; D is undetermined. Germline V gene sequence: CDR1 PRHDT, CDR2 FYEKMQ (reference sequence). The CDR3 contains 12 residues. Trimming removed 6 bases from V and 6 bases from J, with 9 bases in between. CDR3 bases: TGTGCCAGCAGTCTCGGAAGCAATGAGCAGTTCTTC. The encoded protein is CASSLGSNEQFF.

In this sample, this clone turned up a few times. The chain carries TRBV12-5 and TRBJ1-1; D is unclear. This CDR3 is 14 amino acids long. The germline V gene has CDR1 LGHNT and CDR2 FRNRAP. In DNA form, the CDR3 reads TGTGCGCTACCCCCAGGCGTTGTGAACACTGAAGCTTTCTTT. This encodes CALPPGVVNTEAFF.

V is TRBV28 and J is TRBJ1-4, with 7 positions matching TRBD1. The germline gives CDR1 MDHEN, CDR2 SYDVKM. The CDR3 runs 14 residues. V trimming: 6 bases; J trimming: 7 bases; junction bases outside the gene matches: 8. CDR3 region: CASSSQGYGEKLFF. In DNA, the CDR3 is TGTGCCAGCAGCTCACAGGGGTACGGTGAAAAACTGTTTTTT. The complete variable domain, with remaining parts taken from reference TRBV28 and TRBJ1-4, reads DVKVTQSSRYLVKRTGEKVFLECVQDMDHENMFWYRQDPGLGLRLIYFSYDVKMKEKGDIPEGYSVSREKKERFSLILESASTNQTSMYLCASSSQGYGEKLFFGSGTQLSVL.

This chain uses TRBV6-6 with TRBJ2-5; D is perhaps TRBD1 (5 bases). The V gene lost 2 bases and the J gene lost 5 bases, with 6 bases spanning the gap. Germline lookup yields CDR1 MNHNY and CDR2 SVGAGI (reference sequence). This CDR3 is built from 12 residues. The CDR3 region has the DNA TGTGCCAGCAGTTACGGGGCGGAGACCCAGTACTTC. Protein sequence: CASSYGAETQYF.

In DNA form, the CDR3 reads TGTGCCAGCAGCTTAGACAGACTCGAGCCCCAGCATTTT. Amino acid sequence: CASSLDRLEPQHF. The chain joins TRBV7-8 to TRBJ1-5; D is ambiguous. The CDR3 runs to 13 residues. Germline V gives CDR1 SGHVS, CDR2 FQNEAQ. Trimming shortened V by 1 base and J by 8 bases, and 9 bases separated the two germline ends.

This chain uses TRBV20-1 with TRBJ1-3; D not resolved. This CDR3 region has 10 residues. Germline V gives CDR1 DFQATT, CDR2 SNEGSKA (reference sequence). Deletions cut 3 bases from V and 3 bases from J, with 0 bases between. The CDR3 DNA is TGCAGTGCTAGTGGAAACACCATATATTTT. Amino acid sequence: CSASGNTIYF.

The chain combines TRBV4-2 with TRBJ2-5; D remains ambiguous. Trimming removed 4 bases at V and 5 bases at J, with 17 bases between. The germline gives CDR1 LGHNA, CDR2 YNFKEQ. The CDR3 has 15 residues. CDR3 in amino acids: CASSPWTGPPETQYF. CDR3 sequence (DNA): TGTGCCAGCAGCCCCTGGACCGGCCCCCCGGAGACCCAGTACTTC.

The chain is built from TRBV27 and TRBJ2-7; D is undetermined. Per the germline V gene, CDR1 is MNHEY and CDR2 is SMNVEV (reference sequence). The CDR3 is 12 amino acids. V was clipped by 6 bases and J by 7 bases, with 13 bases between them. In DNA, the CDR3 is TGTGCCAGCAGCGGCAGCTACGGAGAGCAGTACTTC. This codes for CASSGSYGEQYF.

The genes are TRBV7-9 and TRBJ1-6; the D is unclear. In germline, CDR1 is SEHNR, CDR2 FQNEAQ (reference sequence). V dropped 1 base and J dropped 10 bases, with 14 bases sitting between them. The CDR3 runs to 15 residues. The CDR3 DNA reads TGTGCCAGCAGCTTAGTCACCCCTCGGGGATCACCCCTCCACTTT. Translating gives CASSLVTPRGSPLHF.

This sequence joins TRBV28 and TRBJ2-1; TRBD2 agrees at 10 bases. From germline, CDR1 is MDHEN and CDR2 SYDVKM. Losses at the gene ends were 6 bases for V and 5 bases for J; bases not matched to a gene: 16. CDR3 size: 18 residues. The CDR3 coding sequence is TGTGCCAGCAGCACCGGATTCCAGCGGGGGGGTGTAAACAATGAGCAGTTCTTC. Amino acid sequence: CASSTGFQRGGVNNEQFF.

The chain links TRBV19 to TRBJ1-1; TRBD1 agrees at 7 bases. The V segment lost 8 bases and the J segment 1 base; nucleotides outside the gene matches: 7. The CDR3 consists of 14 residues. Germline V CDR1 and CDR2: LNHDA, SQIVND (reference sequence). CDR3 region: CASESDRWNTEAFF. The CDR3 nucleotides read TGTGCCAGTGAATCGGACAGGTGGAACACTGAAGCTTTCTTT.

This clone turned up a few times. V and J are TRBV2 and TRBJ1-1; 10 nucleotides align to TRBD1. CDR1 and CDR2 from the germline V gene are SNHLY and FYNNEI. Germline trimming cut 9 bases from V and 2 bases from J; bases unmatched to any gene: 6. The CDR3 is 14 amino acids. CDR3 in amino acids: CARGTGVGNTEAFF. The CDR3 nucleotides are TGTGCCAGGGGGACAGGGGTAGGAAACACTGAAGCTTTCTTT.

For this clone: An end of the junction differs from the germline gene, which may be a read error. This chain connects TRBV30 to TRBJ2-6; the D is unclear. The CDR3 is 13 amino acids. Germline V gene sequence: CDR1 GTSNPN, CDR2 SVGIG (reference sequence). The CDR3, as DNA: TGTGCCTGGAGTGTAAACCGTGTCCAGGAGTCGGCTTTC. It codes for CAWSVNRVQESAF.

This clone appeared once. The chain combines TRBV27 with TRBJ2-3; TRBD2 matches at 11 bases. This CDR3 region has 15 residues. Germline-derived CDR1 and CDR2 are MNHEY and SMNVEV (reference sequence). V trimming: 6 bases; J trimming: 5 bases; junction bases outside the gene matches: 7. This CDR3 is CASSPLLAGVDTQYF. CDR3 nucleotide sequence: TGTGCCAGCAGCCCATTACTAGCGGGGGTAGATACGCAGTATTTT.

This clone has a single count. The chain carries TRBV30 and TRBJ2-1; TRBD2 is a possible D gene (5 bases). V lost 1 base, J lost 10 bases, and 11 bases lay in between. The CDR3 totals 12 residues. From germline, CDR1 is GTSNPN and CDR2 SVGIG (reference sequence). For the CDR3, the DNA is TGTGCCTGGAGTGCACGGCGAGGGGAGCAGTTCTTC. It is translated as CAWSARRGEQFF.

The V and J genes are TRBV15 and TRBJ2-7; D is perhaps TRBD1 or TRBD2 (5 bases each). The CDR3 is made up of 13 amino acids. CDR1 and CDR2 from the germline V gene are LNHNV and YYDKDF (reference sequence). Trimming left V 2 bases short and J 6 bases short, with 11 bases between. The CDR3 is CATSRSWDGEQYF. The CDR3 coding sequence is TGTGCCACCAGCAGATCTTGGGACGGCGAGCAGTACTTC. Looking up the rest from reference TRBV15 and TRBJ2-7 gives the full variable domain: DAMVIQNPRYQVTQFGKPVTLSCSQTLNHNVMYWYQQKSSQAPKLLFHYYDKDFNNEADTPDNFQSRRPNTSFCFLDIRSPGLGDTAMYLCATSRSWDGEQYFGPGTRLTVT.

The rearrangement uses TRBV5-4 and TRBJ1-1, with D perhaps TRBD1 (5 bases). V was trimmed by 0 bases and J by 10 bases, leaving 19 bases between them. The germline V gene encodes CDR1 SGHNT and CDR2 YYREEE (reference sequence). CDR3 length: 15 residues. The chain's CDR3 is CASSLVIGTRVAAFF. For the CDR3, the DNA is TGTGCCAGCAGCTTGGTCATTGGGACCCGGGTAGCAGCTTTCTTT.

The chain links TRBV5-1 to TRBJ1-3; unclear D gene. CDR3 length equals 15 residues. The V and J ends lost 4 bases and 0 bases respectively, with 11 bases between them. Germline V lookup: CDR1 SGHRS, CDR2 YFSETQ. The DNA for the CDR3 is TGCGCCAGCAGCCCCCAAGCGCTCTCTGGAAACACCATATATTTT. Protein sequence: CASSPQALSGNTIYF.

The CDR3 bases are TGTGCCAGCAGCAAAGACAGGGCCTATGAAAAACTGTTTTTT. It encodes CASSKDRAYEKLFF. The chain links TRBV7-2 to TRBJ1-4; TRBD1 aligns across 7 bases. This CDR3 contains 14 residues. The V gene end was trimmed by 5 bases and the J gene end by 6 bases; junction bases not matched to a gene: 6. Germline V gene sequence: CDR1 SGHTA, CDR2 FQGNSA. Complete variable domain (other parts from reference TRBV7-2 and TRBJ1-4): GAGVSQSPSNKVTEKGKDVELRCDPISGHTALYWYRQSLGQGLEFLIYFQGNSAPDKSGLPSDRFSAERTGGSVSTLTIQRTQQEDSAVYLCASSKDRAYEKLFFGSGTQLSVL.

The chain couples TRBV9 to TRBJ1-1, with a possible D match to TRBD1 (5 bases). Germline loops: CDR1 SGDLS, CDR2 YYNGEE. Deletions cut 3 bases from V and 0 bases from J, with 6 bases between. There are 13 residues in the CDR3. The CDR3 sequence is CASSGGLNTEAFF. The CDR3 DNA is TGTGCCAGCAGCGGGGGCTTGAACACTGAAGCTTTCTTT.

The chain links TRBV7-2 to TRBJ2-3; TRBD1 agrees at 9 bases. The CDR3 totals 17 residues. Germline loops: CDR1 SGHTA, CDR2 FQGNSA. Losses at the gene ends were 0 bases for V and 3 bases for J; bases not matched to a gene: 7. The CDR3 sequence is CASSLALGTGRTDTQYF. As DNA, the CDR3 is TGTGCCAGCAGCTTAGCGCTAGGGACAGGGAGGACAGATACGCAGTATTTT. Complete variable domain (other parts from reference TRBV7-2 and TRBJ2-3): GAGVSQSPSNKVTEKGKDVELRCDPISGHTALYWYRQSLGQGLEFLIYFQGNSAPDKSGLPSDRFSAERTGGSVSTLTIQRTQQEDSAVYLCASSLALGTGRTDTQYFGPGTRLTVL.

The genes are TRBV7-3 and TRBJ2-5; TRBD1 matches at 9 bases. In germline, CDR1 is SGHTA, CDR2 FQGTGA. This CDR3 spans 15 amino acids. Trimming took 5 bases from V and 4 from J; bases not matched to a gene: 8. The DNA of the CDR3 is TGTGCCAGCAGCCTAGGACAGGGGTTCGGAGAGACCCAGTACTTC. This encodes CASSLGQGFGETQYF.

The chain recombines TRBV29-1 with TRBJ2-1, with TRBD1 matching over 7 bases. The CDR3 sequence is 14 residues long. CDR1 SQVTM and CDR2 ANQGSEA come from the germline V gene. V lost 5 bases, J lost 4 bases, and 8 bases stayed unmatched. The CDR3, as DNA: TGCAGCGTTTGGAGACAGGGCGTTTACAATGAGCAGTTCTTC. Protein sequence: CSVWRQGVYNEQFF.

For the CDR3, the DNA is TGCGCCAGCAGCTTGTCGGGGGAACGCAATCAGCCCCAGCATTTT. This translates into CASSLSGERNQPQHF. This chain links TRBV5-1 with TRBJ1-5; possibly TRBD1 for D (5 bases). CDR1 and CDR2 (germline): SGHRS, YFSETQ. The V and J ends lost 1 base and 2 bases respectively, with 10 bases between them. CDR3 length: 15 residues. Drawing the rest from reference TRBV5-1 and TRBJ1-5, the complete variable domain is KAGVTQTPRYLIKTRGQQVTLSCSPISGHRSVSWYQQTPGQGLQFLFEYFSETQRNKGNFPGRFSGRQFSNSRSEMNVSTLELGDSALYLCASSLSGERNQPQHFGDGTRLSIL.